These T cell receptor beta chains were read from a single sample in a study of blood T cell repertoires in COVID-19. Produced via immunoSEQ multiplex PCR; TCRdb's table is partial and in-frame only. The sample holds roughly 16,000 clones; around three quarters are singletons and the top ten take 30% to 35%. Sample: peripheral blood. The receptors originated from a man aged 65 to 85 with active or convalescent COVID-19. Each CDR3 is given with its conserved first and last residue.

J gene: TRBJ1-5
V gene: TRBV28
CDR3 protein: CAIHTSGGSQPQHF

J gene: TRBJ2-5
V gene: TRBV11-1
CDR3 protein: CASSWTGEETQYF

J gene: TRBJ1-3
V gene: TRBV10-2
CDR3 protein: CASSPGQGNTIYF

J gene: TRBJ2-3
V gene: TRBV5-5
CDR3 protein: CASSLGGHTSTDTQYF

J gene: TRBJ1-2
V gene: TRBV11-1
CDR3 protein: CASSFPGGEGYTF

J gene: TRBJ2-5
V gene: TRBV5-6
CDR3 protein: CASSALTSGPQETQYF

J gene: TRBJ1-2
V gene: TRBV28
CDR3 protein: CATRTGGANYGYTF

J gene: TRBJ2-7
V gene: TRBV6-5
CDR3 protein: CASRTQAGDFWEQYF

J gene: TRBJ2-3
V gene: TRBV2
CDR3 protein: CASSEGDTSTDTQYF

J gene: TRBJ1-1
V gene: TRBV7-2
CDR3 protein: CASSLVGQGGNTEAFF

J gene: TRBJ2-3
V gene: TRBV6-2/TRBV6-3
CDR3 protein: CASSYPSGGAKDTQYF

J gene: TRBJ1-1
V gene: TRBV3-1/TRBV3-2
CDR3 protein: CASSQADRAAFF

J gene: TRBJ2-7
V gene: TRBV7-9
CDR3 protein: CASSFAGVDYEQYF

J gene: TRBJ2-5
V gene: TRBV28
CDR3 protein: CASSLDRGLVETQYF

J gene: TRBJ1-1
V gene: TRBV6-2/TRBV6-3
CDR3 protein: CASSYSTGLTEAFF

J gene: TRBJ2-1
V gene: TRBV19
CDR3 protein: CASSSGQGGIYNEQFF

J gene: TRBJ1-2
V gene: TRBV19
CDR3 protein: CASSMAQGVGYTF

J gene: TRBJ2-1
V gene: TRBV7-2
CDR3 protein: CASRGGGPYNEQFF

J gene: TRBJ1-5
V gene: TRBV27
CDR3 protein: CASSLSPRGHQPQHF

J gene: TRBJ2-1
V gene: TRBV19
CDR3 protein: CASRPGTGKVEQFF